A selection of T cell receptor beta chains follows, all from one sample in a study of blood T cell repertoires in COVID-19. Sequencing was performed with immunoSEQ multiplex PCR; in TCRdb, only in-frame clones are kept and a portion is missing. Of almost 30,000 clones in the sample, 80% are singletons; the top ten hold 35% to 55%. Sequenced input: peripheral blood. The origin of the receptors is a woman in her sixties or seventies with acute or convalescent COVID-19. Each CDR3 is given with its conserved first and last residue. D genes are given only for firm matches. Some rows mark clone size as missing; the rest say once, few, many or name a class of expanded clone.

j_call d_call v_call clone_size cdr3_aa cdr3_nt
TRBJ2-7 TRBD1 TRBV19 NA CASSPGDRRTYEQYF TGTGCCAGTAGTCCAGGGGACAGGCGGACCTACGAGCAGTACTTC
TRBJ2-1 NA TRBV18 once CASSPRAGKIYNEQFF TGTGCCAGCTCACCACGGGCGGGGAAGATCTACAATGAGCAGTTCTTC
TRBJ2-7 TRBD2 TRBV7-8 NA CASSPSSGSYEQYF TGTGCCAGCAGCCCCTCTAGCGGCTCCTACGAGCAGTACTTC
TRBJ1-6 NA TRBV6-5 many CASSYSPHGNSPLHF TGTGCCAGCAGTTACTCCCCCCACGGTAATTCACCCCTCCACTTT
TRBJ1-2 TRBD1 TRBV6-6 NA CASSRGDYGYTF TGTGCCAGCAGCAGGGGGGACTATGGCTACACCTTC
TRBJ2-7 NA TRBV28 NA CASSPYRGGSYEQYF TGTGCCAGCAGTCCGTACAGGGGGGGTTCCTACGAGCAGTACTTC
TRBJ1-2 TRBD1 TRBV7-8 NA CASSSVGTGTYGYTF TGTGCCAGCAGCTCAGTAGGGACAGGGACCTATGGCTACACCTTC
TRBJ1-4 TRBD1 TRBV5-6 NA CASSLTGQTNEKLFF TGTGCCAGCAGCTTGACGGGACAGACTAATGAAAAACTGTTTTTT
TRBJ1-6 NA TRBV28 NA CASSSPYEGAPNSPLHF TGTGCCAGCAGTTCCCCCTATGAAGGGGCACCTAATTCACCCCTCCACTTT
TRBJ2-7 TRBD1 TRBV28 few CASSLPGQGRDEQYF TGTGCCAGCAGTTTACCCGGACAGGGAAGGGACGAGCAGTACTTC
TRBJ2-1 NA TRBV4-2 NA CASSQTHSSYNEQFF TGTGCCAGCAGCCAGACTCATAGCTCCTACAATGAGCAGTTCTTC
TRBJ2-5 TRBD1 TRBV25-1 NA CASSESGTGVRWETQYF TGTGCCAGCAGTGAATCGGGGACAGGGGTTAGATGGGAGACCCAGTACTTC
TRBJ2-3 NA TRBV5-6 NA CASSLTIAENTDTQYF TGTGCCAGCAGCTTGACTATAGCGGAGAACACAGATACGCAGTATTTT
TRBJ1-5 TRBD1 TRBV7-9 NA CASSIYGTASNQPQHF TGTGCCAGCAGCATTTACGGGACAGCAAGCAATCAGCCCCAGCATTTT
TRBJ2-1 NA TRBV7-2 few CASSFPLTGNEQFF TGTGCCAGCAGCTTCCCCCTGACGGGCAATGAGCAGTTCTTC
TRBJ1-2 TRBD1 TRBV19 NA CASSTLGSTGDGYTF TGTGCCAGTAGTACCCTCGGATCGACAGGGGATGGCTACACCTTC
TRBJ2-1 TRBD1 TRBV28 NA CASTGTGINEQFF TGTGCCAGCACCGGGACAGGGATTAATGAGCAGTTCTTC
TRBJ2-2 NA TRBV18 NA CASSPRGLIGELFF TGTGCCAGCTCACCACGAGGGTTAATCGGGGAGCTGTTTTTT
TRBJ1-2 NA TRBV2 few CASNPPKTDYGYTF TGTGCCAGCAATCCCCCCAAGACAGACTATGGCTACACCTTC
TRBJ2-7 NA TRBV24-1 NA CATSDFFYEQYF TGTGCCACCAGTGATTTCTTTTACGAGCAGTACTTC
TRBJ1-5 TRBD1 TRBV5-8 few CASSRRDRVYSNQPQHF TGTGCCAGCAGCCGGCGGGACAGGGTATATTCCAATCAGCCCCAGCATTTT
TRBJ2-7 TRBD2 TRBV27 hyperexpanded CASSLRLAGSYEQYF TGTGCCAGCAGTTTACGCCTAGCGGGTAGCTACGAGCAGTACTTC
TRBJ1-1 TRBD1 TRBV29-1 NA CSVEEGGQGGTEAFF TGCAGCGTTGAAGAAGGGGGACAGGGAGGGACTGAAGCTTTCTTT
TRBJ2-1 NA TRBV6-5 NA CASREGSGYYNEQFF TGTGCCAGCAGGGAGGGGAGCGGGTACTACAATGAGCAGTTCTTC
TRBJ1-4 TRBD1 TRBV28 NA CASSLTGAATNEKLFF TGTGCCAGCAGTCTGACAGGGGCTGCAACTAATGAAAAACTGTTTTTT
TRBJ2-1 TRBD2 TRBV9 few CASSPRTSGIGDEQFF TGTGCCAGCAGCCCCCGGACTAGCGGGATCGGGGATGAGCAGTTCTTC
TRBJ1-4 TRBD1 TRBV11-2 NA CASSLGIGQGGEKLFF TGTGCCAGCAGCTTAGGGATAGGACAGGGTGGTGAAAAACTGTTTTTT
TRBJ2-5 NA TRBV2 NA CASSDVTGWEETQYF TGTGCCAGCAGTGATGTAACAGGGTGGGAAGAGACCCAGTACTTC
TRBJ2-3 TRBD1 TRBV24-1 NA CATSDSGQGAIDTQYF TGTGCCACCAGTGATTCCGGACAGGGGGCAATAGATACGCAGTATTTT
TRBJ1-1 NA TRBV20-1 NA CSASLGANTEAFF TGCAGTGCTAGTTTGGGGGCGAACACTGAAGCTTTCTTT
TRBJ1-4 TRBD1 TRBV10-1 NA CAGLQGDEKLFF TGCGCCGGACTACAGGGGGATGAAAAACTGTTTTTT
TRBJ2-6 TRBD1 TRBV5-6 once CASSLQGAGANVLTF TGTGCCAGCAGCTTACAGGGGGCCGGGGCCAACGTCCTGACTTTC
TRBJ1-6 TRBD1 TRBV10-3 NA CAIRTGSSYNSPLHF TGTGCCATCAGGACAGGGAGCTCCTATAATTCACCCCTCCACTTT
TRBJ2-3 NA TRBV11-2 NA CASSYTLASTDTQYF TGTGCCAGCAGCTACACCTTAGCGTCCACAGATACGCAGTATTTT
TRBJ1-2 NA TRBV4-3 NA CASSQDGAQGYGYTF TGCGCCAGCAGCCAAGATGGGGCCCAGGGCTATGGCTACACCTTC
TRBJ2-3 TRBD2 TRBV5-1 NA CASSYWASGTTDTQYF TGCGCCAGCAGCTATTGGGCTAGCGGGACCACAGATACGCAGTATTTT
TRBJ1-6 TRBD1 TRBV19 once CASTTDRTNSPLHF TGTGCCAGTACCACGGACAGGACTAATTCACCCCTCCACTTT
TRBJ2-7 NA TRBV28 NA CASSFAQTYEQYF TGTGCCAGCAGTTTTGCCCAGACCTACGAGCAGTACTTC
TRBJ2-7 NA TRBV14 NA CASSPTGIYEQYF TGTGCCAGCAGCCCTACAGGGATCTACGAGCAGTACTTC
TRBJ2-5 NA TRBV7-2 NA CASSLAYSNQETQYF TGTGCCAGCAGCTTAGCGTATAGCAACCAAGAGACCCAGTACTTC
TRBJ1-2 NA TRBV19 once CASSLGLGYGYTF TGTGCCAGTAGTTTGGGACTGGGTTATGGCTACACCTTC
TRBJ2-6 NA TRBV28 NA CASNGGEHRGANVLTF TGTGCCAGCAATGGAGGGGAGCATCGTGGGGCCAACGTCCTGACTTTC
TRBJ1-2 NA TRBV24-1 NA CATSDQGLGHGYTF TGTGCCACCAGTGATCAGGGACTGGGTCATGGCTACACCTTC
TRBJ1-1 NA TRBV21-1 NA CASLAGFTEAFF TGTGCCAGTCTGGCAGGGTTCACTGAAGCTTTCTTT
TRBJ2-5 TRBD2 TRBV2 NA CASSDASSGGETQYF TGTGCCAGCAGTGATGCAAGTAGCGGGGGAGAGACCCAGTACTTC
TRBJ2-7 TRBD1 TRBV15 NA CATSDREKYEQYF TGTGCCACCAGCGACAGGGAGAAATACGAGCAGTACTTC
TRBJ1-1 NA TRBV5-6 few CASSFSPQYTMNTEAFF TGTGCCAGCAGCTTCTCTCCCCAATATACAATGAACACTGAAGCTTTCTTT
TRBJ2-2 NA TRBV5-6 NA CASSHRRLANTGELFF TGTGCCAGCAGCCACAGACGACTAGCGAACACCGGGGAGCTGTTTTTT
TRBJ1-3 TRBD1 TRBV5-1 NA CASSLDSRGLNTIYF TGCGCCAGCAGCTTGGATAGCAGGGGGTTAAACACCATATATTTT
TRBJ2-7 NA TRBV10-2 NA CASRQGPYEQYF TGCGCCAGCAGGCAGGGCCCCTACGAGCAGTACTTC
TRBJ2-2 TRBD2 TRBV7-2 NA CASSLIGGVAGELFF TGTGCCAGCAGCTTAATTGGGGGGGTCGCCGGGGAGCTGTTTTTT
TRBJ1-2 TRBD1 TRBV7-3 NA CASSSGQGSGYTF TGTGCCAGCAGCTCGGGACAGGGTTCTGGCTACACCTTC